These T cell receptor beta chains were read from a single sample in a study of blood T cell repertoires in COVID-19. Libraries were prepared by immunoSEQ multiplex PCR; TCRdb keeps only in-frame clonotypes and omits some of them. The table includes about 280,000 clones, around 83% detected once. The sequenced sample was PBMCs or T cells enriched from blood (not recorded which). These receptors were taken from a man in his forties who had been exposed to COVID-19. CDR3s include the opening cysteine and the closing phenylalanine or tryptophan. The order of the fields is J gene, D gene, clone size, V gene, CDR3 DNA, CDR3 protein. D genes are given only for firm matches. Not every row has a clone size; where given, it reads once, few, many or a size class.

>TRBJ2-5|TRBD2|.|TRBV25-1
TGTGCCAGCACCGGGACTAGCGGTACGCGAGAGACCCAGTACTTC
CASTGTSGTRETQYF
>TRBJ1-1|.|.|TRBV3-1/TRBV3-2
TGTGCCAGCAGCCAAGATAAGGGTTGGAGGACTGAAGCTTTCTTT
CASSQDKGWRTEAFF
>TRBJ2-2|TRBD1|few|TRBV5-1
TGCGCCAGCAGCCCCCGGACAGGGGACACCGGGGAGCTGTTTTTT
CASSPRTGDTGELFF
>TRBJ2-7|TRBD2|.|TRBV27
TGTGCCAGCAGTACCTTAAGCGGGACTAGGGAGCAGTACTTC
CASSTLSGTREQYF
>TRBJ1-5|.|.|TRBV5-1
TGCGCCAGCAGCCAGGATAGCAATCAGCCCCAGCATTTT
CASSQDSNQPQHF
>TRBJ1-2|.|.|TRBV18
TGTGCCAGCTCACCACCGCGAGGGGGTGGTGGCTACACCTTC
CASSPPRGGGGYTF
>TRBJ2-4|TRBD2|.|TRBV10-1
TGCGCCAGCGTGTCTAGGCGGGAGATTCGTACCAAAAACATTCAGTACTTC
CASVSRREIRTKNIQYF
>TRBJ2-2|.|.|TRBV3-1/TRBV3-2
TGTGCCAGCAGCCAAGGACAGGTGGAGCTGTTTTTT
CASSQGQVELFF
>TRBJ2-3|.|.|TRBV6-5
TGTGCCAGCAGTTTTGAGAGTGTGTCGGTGTTGTATTTT
CASSFESVSVLYF
>TRBJ2-1|.|once|TRBV20-1
TGCAGTGCTCGCCCCGGTGAGCAGTTCTTC
CSARPGEQFF
>TRBJ1-3|.|.|TRBV6-5
TGTGCCAGCAGTACCCGCGGAGTTAGTGAGGACACCATATATTTT
CASSTRGVSEDTIYF
>TRBJ1-3|.|.|TRBV5-1
TGCGCCAGCAGCTTGGTCGGCCAGGGGACTGGAAACACCATATATTTT
CASSLVGQGTGNTIYF
>TRBJ2-1|TRBD2|.|TRBV9
TGTGCCAGCAGCGTAGTGTCTAGCGGGAACAATGAGCAGTTCTTC
CASSVVSSGNNEQFF
>TRBJ2-7|.|.|TRBV3-1/TRBV3-2
TGTGCCAGCAGCCAAGACGCGGCCAGAGCCTACGAGCAGTACTTC
CASSQDAARAYEQYF
>TRBJ1-2|.|.|TRBV11-2
TGTGCCAGCAGCTTAGCGTGGGCCAATGGCTACACCTTC
CASSLAWANGYTF
>TRBJ2-7|TRBD2|.|TRBV6-1
TGTGCCAGCAGTGATTTTCTCGGGGGGTACGAGCAGTACTTC
CASSDFLGGYEQYF
>TRBJ1-6|TRBD1|.|TRBV7-2
TGTGCCAGCACCGTAGACAGGGGGCATAATTCACCCCTCCACTTT
CASTVDRGHNSPLHF
>TRBJ2-2|TRBD2|few|TRBV5-4
TGTGCCAGCAGCTTGCTAGCGGAGGTGAACACCGGGGAGCTGTTTTTT
CASSLLAEVNTGELFF
>TRBJ2-7|TRBD1|.|TRBV10-3
TGTGCCATCAGTTCAACCAACAGGGGACCGGCCGAGCAGTACTTC
CAISSTNRGPAEQYF
>TRBJ2-4|.|.|TRBV19
TGTGCCAGTAGATTGGGAAACAGGCTCCAGGGCAAAAACATTCAGTACTTC
CASRLGNRLQGKNIQYF
>TRBJ2-2|.|.|TRBV4-1
TGCGCCAGCAGCCACGGCGCGGGGCGGGAGCTGTTTTTT
CASSHGAGRELFF
>TRBJ2-2|.|.|TRBV7-6
TGTGCCAGCGAGGGCGGGGCCGGAGGGAACGGGGAGCTGTTTTTT
CASEGGAGGNGELFF
>TRBJ2-7|.|few|TRBV6-5
TGTGCCAGCAGGAACTTGGACAGACCCCGCGAGCAGTACTTC
CASRNLDRPREQYF
>TRBJ1-4|.|many|TRBV19
TGTGCCAGTAGTGCCCGGTTCAATGAAAAACTGTTTTTT
CASSARFNEKLFF
>TRBJ1-1|TRBD1|.|TRBV6-5
TGTGCCACCACCCCGGGACAGGGGTATACTGAAGCTTTCTTT
CATTPGQGYTEAFF
>TRBJ2-2|TRBD2|.|TRBV11-3
TGTGCCAGCAGCTTAGAGGCGGGAGCCGGGGAGCTGTTTTTT
CASSLEAGAGELFF
>TRBJ1-4|.|.|TRBV29-1
TGCAGCGTAGGCGGGGGGGCCCTCAATGAAAAACTGTTTTTT
CSVGGGALNEKLFF
>TRBJ1-2|.|.|TRBV6-4
TGTGCCAGCAGTGGCGGGGACTATGGCTACACCTTC
CASSGGDYGYTF
>TRBJ1-5|.|few|TRBV19
TGTGCCAGTAGCCAAACACGGGGAGGGCATAGCAATCAGCCCCAGCATTTT
CASSQTRGGHSNQPQHF
>TRBJ1-5|TRBD1|.|TRBV19
TGTGCCAGTAGTTTTACAGGGGGCGCGAATCAGCCCCAGCATTTT
CASSFTGGANQPQHF
>TRBJ1-6|.|.|TRBV20-1
TGCAGTGCTAGTGGCGCCAGGGGTGATTCACCCCTCCACTTT
CSASGARGDSPLHF
>TRBJ1-2|.|.|TRBV29-1
TGCAGCGTTGACCGACAGATCTATGGCTACACCTTC
CSVDRQIYGYTF
>TRBJ2-3|.|.|TRBV5-1
TGCGCCAGCAGCTTAGGAGGGGCCAACACAGATACGCAGTATTTT
CASSLGGANTDTQYF
>TRBJ2-3|.|.|TRBV14
TGTGCCAGCGGGAGGTCCACAGATACGCAGTATTTT
CASGRSTDTQYF
>TRBJ2-3|.|once|TRBV5-1
TGCGCCAGCAGCTTGGGGGCCCCCACAGATACGCAGTATTTT
CASSLGAPTDTQYF
>TRBJ1-1|.|.|TRBV5-8
TGTGCCAGCAGCCGCCGCGGGGCAATGAACACTGAAGCTTTCTTT
CASSRRGAMNTEAFF
>TRBJ2-1|.|.|TRBV7-9
TGTGCCAGCAGCTTAGTCTACGGGAGTTTCGACAATGAGCAGTTCTTC
CASSLVYGSFDNEQFF
>TRBJ2-7|TRBD1|.|TRBV18
TGTGCCAGCTCACCAACCGGACAGGGCTACGAGCAGTACTTC
CASSPTGQGYEQYF
>TRBJ1-2|.|.|TRBV30
TGTGCCTGGAGTGGGTGGTACGGGGGGAGAAACTATGGCTACACCTTC
CAWSGWYGGRNYGYTF
>TRBJ2-7|.|few|TRBV7-9
TGTGCCAGCAGCATTTTTAACTACGAGCAGTACTTC
CASSIFNYEQYF
>TRBJ2-3|.|.|TRBV10-2
TGCGCCAGGGGGACTGGCAGTTCAGATACGCAGTATTTT
CARGTGSSDTQYF
>TRBJ1-2|TRBD1|once|TRBV27
TGTGCCAGCAGTTTAGCTTGGACAGGGCGCTATGGCTACACCTTC
CASSLAWTGRYGYTF
>TRBJ1-4|.|.|TRBV7-2
TGTGCCAGCGGCATACAGGGTTTTCGAGCTGAAAAACTGTTTTTT
CASGIQGFRAEKLFF
>TRBJ2-7|TRBD2|.|TRBV3-1/TRBV3-2
TGTGCCAGCAGCCGGACTAGCGGGAGTTCGGGCTCCTACGAGCAGTACTTC
CASSRTSGSSGSYEQYF
>TRBJ2-1|TRBD1|.|TRBV18
TGTGCCAGCTCACCGGGGGTACAGGGGGCTGCCCATCAGTTCTTC
CASSPGVQGAAHQFF
>TRBJ2-7|.|.|TRBV27
TGTGCCAGCAGGACGGCCTTCGGGGTCCACGAGCAGTACTTC
CASRTAFGVHEQYF
>TRBJ1-4|TRBD1|once|TRBV6-5
TGTGCCAGCAGTCTCGGACAGGGGCCGGGAAAACTGTTTTTT
CASSLGQGPGKLFF
>TRBJ2-5|TRBD2|.|TRBV10-3
TGTGCCATCAGGAGCGGGAAGCTCCAAGAGACCCAGTACTTC
CAIRSGKLQETQYF
>TRBJ2-2|TRBD2|few|TRBV5-4
TGTGCCAGCAGCTTGGCCGGGCGGGAGAGCGGGGAGCTGTTTTTT
CASSLAGRESGELFF
>TRBJ2-7|TRBD2|.|TRBV9
TGTGCCAGCAGCGTAGCGGCTAGCGGGATCCCCTACGAGCAGTACTTC
CASSVAASGIPYEQYF
>TRBJ2-5|.|.|TRBV19
TGTGCCAGTAGTATCGCGGAGTACCAAGAGACCCAGTACTTC
CASSIAEYQETQYF
>TRBJ1-3|TRBD1|few|TRBV5-3
TGTGCCAGAAGCTGGGACAGGGGGACTGGAAACACCATATATTTT
CARSWDRGTGNTIYF
>TRBJ2-7|TRBD1|once|TRBV28
TGTGCCAGCAGTTTGGGCACAGGGGGGACCTACGAGCAGTACTTC
CASSLGTGGTYEQYF
>TRBJ2-1|.|few|TRBV18
TGTGCCAGCTCACCAGGGACAAACAATGAGCAGTTCTTC
CASSPGTNNEQFF
>TRBJ2-5|TRBD2|.|TRBV12-3/TRBV12-4
TGTGCCAGCACCGGGACTAGTGGGACCCAGTACTTC
CASTGTSGTQYF
>TRBJ2-1|.|.|TRBV6-2/TRBV6-3
TGTGCCAGCAGCCTGGGGAGCGCTCGGCAGTTCTTC
CASSLGSARQFF
>TRBJ1-2|TRBD1|.|TRBV7-9
TGTGCCAGCAGCGAACAACAGGGGGGAGGCTACACCTTC
CASSEQQGGGYTF